What follows is one TCR beta chain and its context. The sample originates from a study of early T cells in non-severe SARS-CoV-2 infection. The CDR3 runs to 17 residues. Losses at the gene ends were 6 bases for V and 0 bases for J; bases not matched to a gene: 7. Germline V gives CDR1 MNHEY, CDR2 SVGEGT. TCRdb re-analysed the 5' RACE reads in MiXCR, keeping a single row per CDR3 protein. The sample has more than 55,000 distinct CDR3 sequences, approximately 4.6% seen once. The TCR comes from an adult who was a healthcare worker with PCR-confirmed SARS-CoV-2 infection or an uninfected control (not recorded which). The donor label of this sample is uncertain. The sequencing here drew on whole blood, taken at baseline. The chain is built from TRBV6-2 or TRBV6-3 and TRBJ2-6; the match to TRBD1 covers 8 bases. CDR3 in amino acids: CASSPPGGPSGANVLTF. DNA of the CDR3: TGTGCCAGCAGCCCCCCAGGGGGCCCCTCTGGGGCCAACGTCCTGACTTTC.